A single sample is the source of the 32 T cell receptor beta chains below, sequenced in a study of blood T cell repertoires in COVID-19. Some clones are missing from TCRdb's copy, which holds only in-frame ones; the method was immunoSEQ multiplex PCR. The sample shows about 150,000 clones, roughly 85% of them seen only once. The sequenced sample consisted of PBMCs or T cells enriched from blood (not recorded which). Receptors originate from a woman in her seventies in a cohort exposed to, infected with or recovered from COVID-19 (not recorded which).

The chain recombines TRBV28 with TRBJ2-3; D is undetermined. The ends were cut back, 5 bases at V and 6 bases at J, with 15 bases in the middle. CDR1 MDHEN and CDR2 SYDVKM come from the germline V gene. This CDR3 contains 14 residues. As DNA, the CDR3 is TGTGCCAGCAGTCCCCCCGGCGCGGAGGATACGCAGTATTTT. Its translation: CASSPPGAEDTQYF.

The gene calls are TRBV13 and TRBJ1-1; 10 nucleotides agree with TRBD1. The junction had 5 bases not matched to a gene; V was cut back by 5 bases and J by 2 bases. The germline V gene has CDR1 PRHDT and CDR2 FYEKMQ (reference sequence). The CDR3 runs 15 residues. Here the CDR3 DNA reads TGTGCCAGCAGCACCGGGGACAGGGGCAACACTGAAGCTTTCTTT. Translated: CASSTGDRGNTEAFF.

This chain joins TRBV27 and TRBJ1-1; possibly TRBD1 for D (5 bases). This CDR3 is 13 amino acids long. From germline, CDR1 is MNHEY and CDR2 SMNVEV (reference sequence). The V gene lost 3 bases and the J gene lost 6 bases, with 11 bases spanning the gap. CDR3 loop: CASSFRGRAEAFF. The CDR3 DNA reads TGTGCCAGCAGTTTCCGGGGGAGGGCTGAAGCTTTCTTT.

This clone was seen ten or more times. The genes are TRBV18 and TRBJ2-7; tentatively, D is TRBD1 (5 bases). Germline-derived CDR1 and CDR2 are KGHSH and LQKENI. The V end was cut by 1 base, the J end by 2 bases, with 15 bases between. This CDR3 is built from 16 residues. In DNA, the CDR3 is TGTGCCAGCTCACCACGTTCGAGTGACAGCACCTACGAGCAGTACTTC. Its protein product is CASSPRSSDSTYEQYF. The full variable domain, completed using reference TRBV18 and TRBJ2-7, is NAGVMQNPRHLVRRRGQEARLRCSPMKGHSHVYWYRQLPEEGLKFMVYLQKENIIDESGMPKERFSAEFPKEGPSILRIQQVVRGDSAAYFCASSPRSSDSTYEQYFGPGTRLTVT.

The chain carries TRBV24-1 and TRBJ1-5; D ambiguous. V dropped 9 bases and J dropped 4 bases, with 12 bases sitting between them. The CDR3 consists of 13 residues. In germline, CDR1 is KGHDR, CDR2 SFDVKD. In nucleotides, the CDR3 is TGTGCCACCGCTGGAGGAGGGAATCAGCCCCAGCATTTT. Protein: CATAGGGNQPQHF.

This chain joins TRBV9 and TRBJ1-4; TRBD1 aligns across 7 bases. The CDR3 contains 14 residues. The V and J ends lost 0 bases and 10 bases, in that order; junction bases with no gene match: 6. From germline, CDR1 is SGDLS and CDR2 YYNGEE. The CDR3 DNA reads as TGTGCCAGCAGCGTAGAGGGACAGCGTGGAAAACTGTTTTTT. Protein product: CASSVEGQRGKLFF.

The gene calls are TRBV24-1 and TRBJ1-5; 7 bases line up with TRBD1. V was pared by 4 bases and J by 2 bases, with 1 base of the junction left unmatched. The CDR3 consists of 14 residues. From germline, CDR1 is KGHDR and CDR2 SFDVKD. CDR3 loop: CATSEGTGNQPQHF. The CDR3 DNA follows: TGTGCCACCAGTGAGGGGACAGGCAATCAGCCCCAGCATTTT.

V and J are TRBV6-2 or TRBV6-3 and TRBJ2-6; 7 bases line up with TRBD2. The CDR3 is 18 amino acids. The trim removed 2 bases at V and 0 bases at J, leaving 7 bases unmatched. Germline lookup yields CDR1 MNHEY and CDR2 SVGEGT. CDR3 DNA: TGTGCCAGCAGTTACGGGGTAGCGGGCTACTCTGGGGCCAACGTCCTGACTTTC. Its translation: CASSYGVAGYSGANVLTF.

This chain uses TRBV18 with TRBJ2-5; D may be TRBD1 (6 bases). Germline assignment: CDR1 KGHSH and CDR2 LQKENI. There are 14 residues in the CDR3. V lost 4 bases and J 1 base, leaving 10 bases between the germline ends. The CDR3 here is CASSLQGIQETQYF. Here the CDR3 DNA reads TGTGCCAGCTCACTCCAGGGGATCCAAGAGACCCAGTACTTC.

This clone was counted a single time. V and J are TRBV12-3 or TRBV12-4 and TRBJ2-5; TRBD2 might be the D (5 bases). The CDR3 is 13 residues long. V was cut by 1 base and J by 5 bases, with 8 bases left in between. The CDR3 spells CASSLGLKETQYF. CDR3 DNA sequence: TGTGCCAGCAGTTTAGGACTAAAGGAGACCCAGTACTTC.

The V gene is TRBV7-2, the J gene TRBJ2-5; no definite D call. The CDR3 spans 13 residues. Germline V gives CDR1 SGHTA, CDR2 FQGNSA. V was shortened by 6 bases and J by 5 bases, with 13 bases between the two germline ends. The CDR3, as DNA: TGTGCCAGCAGTCTTCAGGTGGTGGAGACCCAGTACTTC. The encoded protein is CASSLQVVETQYF. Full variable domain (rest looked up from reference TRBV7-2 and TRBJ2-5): GAGVSQSPSNKVTEKGKDVELRCDPISGHTALYWYRQSLGQGLEFLIYFQGNSAPDKSGLPSDRFSAERTGGSVSTLTIQRTQQEDSAVYLCASSLQVVETQYFGPGTRLLVL.

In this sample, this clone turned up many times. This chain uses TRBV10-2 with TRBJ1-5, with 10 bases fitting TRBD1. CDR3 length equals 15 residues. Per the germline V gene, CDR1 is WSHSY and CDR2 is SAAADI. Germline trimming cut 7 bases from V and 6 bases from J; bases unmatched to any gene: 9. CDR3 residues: CASMIRDRGSQPQHF. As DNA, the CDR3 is TGCGCCAGCATGATCCGGGACAGGGGAAGTCAGCCCCAGCATTTT.

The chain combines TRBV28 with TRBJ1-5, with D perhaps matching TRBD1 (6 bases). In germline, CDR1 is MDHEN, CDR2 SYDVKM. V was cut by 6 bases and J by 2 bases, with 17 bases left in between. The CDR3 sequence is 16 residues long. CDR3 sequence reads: CASRSGGARGNQPQHF. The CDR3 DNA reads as TGTGCCAGCAGGTCGGGGGGGGCCCGGGGCAATCAGCCCCAGCATTTT.

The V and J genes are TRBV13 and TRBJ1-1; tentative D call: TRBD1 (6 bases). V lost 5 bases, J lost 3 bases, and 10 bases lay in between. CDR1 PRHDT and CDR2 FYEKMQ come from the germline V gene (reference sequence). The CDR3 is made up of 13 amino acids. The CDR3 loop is CASSLTGYTEAFF. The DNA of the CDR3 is TGTGCCAGCAGCCTGACAGGTTACACTGAAGCTTTCTTT.

This CDR3 reads CATTREINEKLFF. CDR3 sequence (DNA): TGTGCCACCACCCGGGAAATTAATGAAAAACTGTTTTTT. The V gene is TRBV2, the J gene TRBJ1-4; D gene uncertain. The CDR3 consists of 13 residues. Germline-derived CDR1 and CDR2 are SNHLY and FYNNEI. The V end lost 10 bases, the J end lost 4 bases, and 13 bases lay between the germline ends.

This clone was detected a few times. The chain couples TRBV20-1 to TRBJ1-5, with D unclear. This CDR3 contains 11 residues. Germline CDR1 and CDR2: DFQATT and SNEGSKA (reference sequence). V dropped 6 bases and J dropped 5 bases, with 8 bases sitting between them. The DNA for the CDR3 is TGCAGTGCAGAGGATGATCAGCCCCAGCATTTT. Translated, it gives CSAEDDQPQHF.

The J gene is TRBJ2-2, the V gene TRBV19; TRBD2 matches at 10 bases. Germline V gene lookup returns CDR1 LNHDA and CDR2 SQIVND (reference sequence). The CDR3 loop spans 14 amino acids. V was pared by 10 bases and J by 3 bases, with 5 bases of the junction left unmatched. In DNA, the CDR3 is TGTGCCACTAGGACTAGCGGTTACACCGGGGAGCTGTTTTTT. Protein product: CATRTSGYTGELFF. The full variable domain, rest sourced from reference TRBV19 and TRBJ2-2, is DGGITQSPKYLFRKEGQNVTLSCEQNLNHDAMYWYRQDPGQGLRLIYYSQIVNDFQKGDIAEGYSVSREKKESFPLTVTSAQKNPTAFYLCATRTSGYTGELFFGEGSRLTVL.

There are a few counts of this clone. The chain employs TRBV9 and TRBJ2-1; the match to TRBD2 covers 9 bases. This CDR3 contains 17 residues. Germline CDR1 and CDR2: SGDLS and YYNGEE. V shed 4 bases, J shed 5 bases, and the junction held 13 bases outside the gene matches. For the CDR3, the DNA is TGTGCCAGCAGCCCCTCGGGGGGGTCTAGCGGGGACAATGAGCAGTTCTTC. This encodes CASSPSGGSSGDNEQFF.

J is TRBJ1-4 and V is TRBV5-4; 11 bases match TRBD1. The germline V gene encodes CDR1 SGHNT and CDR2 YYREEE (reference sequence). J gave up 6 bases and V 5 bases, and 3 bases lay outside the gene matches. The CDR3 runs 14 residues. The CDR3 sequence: CASRRTGGDEKLFF. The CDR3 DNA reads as TGTGCCAGCAGGCGGACAGGGGGCGATGAAAAACTGTTTTTT.

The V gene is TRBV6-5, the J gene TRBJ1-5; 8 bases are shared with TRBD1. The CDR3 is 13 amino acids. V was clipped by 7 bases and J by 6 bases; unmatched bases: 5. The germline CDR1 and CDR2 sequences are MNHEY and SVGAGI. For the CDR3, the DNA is TGTGCCAGCACAGGGGGCAATGGTCAGCCCCAGCATTTT. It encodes CASTGGNGQPQHF.

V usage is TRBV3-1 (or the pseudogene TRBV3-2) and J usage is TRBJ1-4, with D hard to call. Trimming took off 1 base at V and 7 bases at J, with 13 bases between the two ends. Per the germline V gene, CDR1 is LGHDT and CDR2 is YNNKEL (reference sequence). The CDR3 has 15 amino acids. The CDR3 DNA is TGTGCCAGCAGCCAAGCCGGGAGGGTGGGTGAAAAACTGTTTTTT. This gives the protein CASSQAGRVGEKLFF.

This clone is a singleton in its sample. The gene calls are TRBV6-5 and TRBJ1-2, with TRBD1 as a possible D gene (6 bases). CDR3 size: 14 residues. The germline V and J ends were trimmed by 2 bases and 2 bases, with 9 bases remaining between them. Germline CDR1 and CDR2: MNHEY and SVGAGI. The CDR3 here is CASSYIDRNYGYTF. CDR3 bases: TGTGCCAGCAGTTACATCGACAGGAACTATGGCTACACCTTC.

The chain's CDR3 is CASSSLAGGLFTDTQYF. The CDR3 coding sequence is TGTGCCAGCAGTTCACTAGCGGGAGGGCTGTTCACAGATACGCAGTATTTT. The chain combines TRBV25-1 with TRBJ2-3, with 13 bases identical to TRBD2. CDR1 is MGHDK and CDR2 is SYGVNS in the germline V gene. The CDR3 is made up of 17 amino acids. The ends lost 5 bases at V and 2 bases at J; junction bases unmatched: 7. Variable domain in full (rest from reference TRBV25-1 and TRBJ2-3): EADIYQTPRYLVIGTGKKITLECSQTMGHDKMYWYQQDPGMELHLIHYSYGVNSTEKGDLSSESTVSRIRTEHFPLTLESARPSHTSQYLCASSSLAGGLFTDTQYFGPGTRLTVL.

The CDR3 loop reads CASSPPQGGAEAFF. CDR3 DNA: TGTGCCAGCTCACCACCCCAGGGAGGGGCTGAAGCTTTCTTT. The V gene is TRBV18, the J gene TRBJ1-1, with D perhaps TRBD1 (5 bases). The ends were cut back, 0 bases at V and 6 bases at J, with 11 bases in the middle. The CDR3 sequence is 14 residues long. CDR1 and CDR2 from the germline V gene are KGHSH and LQKENI.

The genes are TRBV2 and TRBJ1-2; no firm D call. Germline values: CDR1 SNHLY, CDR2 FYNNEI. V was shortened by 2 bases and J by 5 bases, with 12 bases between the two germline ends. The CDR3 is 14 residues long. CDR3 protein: CASSESGSEYGYTF. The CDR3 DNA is TGTGCCAGCAGTGAATCTGGCAGCGAGTATGGCTACACCTTC.

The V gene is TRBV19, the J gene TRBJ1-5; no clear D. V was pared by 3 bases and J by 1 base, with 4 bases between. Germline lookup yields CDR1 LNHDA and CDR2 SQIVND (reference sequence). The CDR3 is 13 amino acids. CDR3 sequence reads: CASSIQSNQPQHF. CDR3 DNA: TGTGCCAGTAGTATCCAGAGCAATCAGCCCCAGCATTTT. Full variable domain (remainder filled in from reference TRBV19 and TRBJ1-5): DGGITQSPKYLFRKEGQNVTLSCEQNLNHDAMYWYRQDPGQGLRLIYYSQIVNDFQKGDIAEGYSVSREKKESFPLTVTSAQKNPTAFYLCASSIQSNQPQHFGDGTRLSIL.

The CDR3 loop reads CASKGTGANQPQHF. The CDR3, as DNA: TGCGCCAGCAAGGGGACAGGGGCCAATCAGCCCCAGCATTTT. The J gene is TRBJ1-5, the V gene TRBV4-1; 10 bases align to TRBD1. V lost 7 bases and J lost 3; bases outside the gene matches: 3. Germline CDR1 and CDR2: MGHRA and YSYEKL. The length of the CDR3 is 14 residues.

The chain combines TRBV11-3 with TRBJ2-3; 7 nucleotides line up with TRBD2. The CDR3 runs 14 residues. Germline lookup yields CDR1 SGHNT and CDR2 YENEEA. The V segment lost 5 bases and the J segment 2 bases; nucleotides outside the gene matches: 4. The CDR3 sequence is CASSPAGLTDTQYF. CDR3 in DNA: TGTGCCAGCAGCCCAGCGGGACTCACAGATACGCAGTATTTT.

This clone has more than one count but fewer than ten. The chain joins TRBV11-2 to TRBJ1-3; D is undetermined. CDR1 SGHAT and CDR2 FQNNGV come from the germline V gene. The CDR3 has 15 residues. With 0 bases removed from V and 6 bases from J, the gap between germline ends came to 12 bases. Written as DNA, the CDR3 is TGTGCCAGCAGCTTAGATCACGCGGGCGTAAACACCATATATTTT. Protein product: CASSLDHAGVNTIYF.

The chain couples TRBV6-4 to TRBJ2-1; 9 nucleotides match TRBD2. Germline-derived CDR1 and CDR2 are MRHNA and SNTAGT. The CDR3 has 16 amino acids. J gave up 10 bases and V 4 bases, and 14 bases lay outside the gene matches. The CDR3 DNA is TGTGCCAGCAGTGGCTCTAGCGGGATGGGATCTCGGGAGCAGTTCTTC. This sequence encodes CASSGSSGMGSREQFF.

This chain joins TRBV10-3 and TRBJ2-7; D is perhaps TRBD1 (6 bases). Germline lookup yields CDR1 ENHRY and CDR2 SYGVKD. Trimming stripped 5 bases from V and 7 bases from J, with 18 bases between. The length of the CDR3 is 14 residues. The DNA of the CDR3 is TGTGCCATCAGTCCGGACAGAGACGTGGGGGAGCAGTACTTC. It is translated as CAISPDRDVGEQYF.

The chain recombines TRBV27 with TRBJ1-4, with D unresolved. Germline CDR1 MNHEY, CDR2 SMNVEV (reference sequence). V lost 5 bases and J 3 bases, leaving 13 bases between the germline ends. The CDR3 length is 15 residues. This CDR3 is CASSPSSTANEKLFF. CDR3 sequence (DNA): TGTGCCAGCAGTCCTTCATCAACGGCTAATGAAAAACTGTTTTTT. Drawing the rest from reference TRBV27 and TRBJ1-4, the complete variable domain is EAQVTQNPRYLITVTGKKLTVTCSQNMNHEYMSWYRQDPGLGLRQIYYSMNVEVTDKGDVPEGYKVSRKEKRNFPLILESPSPNQTSLYFCASSPSSTANEKLFFGSGTQLSVL.